This entry concerns a single T cell receptor delta chain. In its sample, this clone was seen a few times. Its antigen target is currently unknown. No base quality information exists; no much larger clone differs at one position. Thymic samples were depleted of alphabeta T cells, then CD3+ TCRVdelta1+ TCRVdelta2- thymocytes were FACS-sorted. The purity of the sorted Vdelta1+ thymocytes fell between about 97% and 99.6%. The thymic specimens were obtained from 8 paediatric patients who were undergoing corrective cardiac surgery and ranged in age from 5 days to 15 months. After the thymic tissue was dispersed, mononuclear cells were isolated using a Histopaque-1077 density gradient. For staining, the antibodies used were anti-TCRVdelta1 clone TS8.2, anti-TCRVdelta2 clone B6, anti-CD3 clone HIT3a and anti-TCRalphabeta clone IP26. Via the germline V gene, CDR1 is TSWWSYY and CDR2 QGS. The CDR3 contains 18 residues, cysteine and phenylalanine counted. Only the CDR3 region is kept as DNA, spanning 54 bases read in frame from base 1. After removal of 5 bases from V and 4 bases from J, the junction retains 16 bases not matched to a gene.

This specimen belongs to a study of Vδ1+ human thymocytes listed by TCRdb under 2018. About the full investigation: As a data resource, the study described the mRNA-level TRG and TRD CDR3 repertoires of highly purified Vdelta1+ thymocytes obtained from young children. Earlier work had validated the multiplex-based CDR3 amplicon strategy against 5'RACE-based methods for generating CDR3 amplicons.

RNA was isolated using the RNeasy mini kit, and reverse transcription was performed with Superscript III. To generate the CDR3 amplicons, a multiplex PCR was run using pooled V-gene forward primers together with a constant-region reverse primer that carried Illumina adaptor overhangs. After gel purification, amplicons were indexed with Nextera index primers over roughly 8 extra PCR cycles and were then purified with AMPure XP beads. The libraries were sequenced on an Illumina MiSeq using paired-end 250 bp reads, dual indexing and a 20% PhiX spike-in. On the authors' methods: Read quality was checked with FastQC, and TRG read pairs were merged using ea-utils fastq-join. Annotation of sequences was performed with IMGT/HighV-QUEST, only productive sequences with unambiguous V-gene assignment were retained, and clonotypes were defined by identical CDR3 sequence. VDJtools 1.1.1, tcR 2.2.3, Treemap and vegan Shannon diversity in R 3.4.4 were used for downstream analysis. TCRdb reprocessed the public reads with the caller CATT; rows with the same DNA were merged afterwards. None of the V and J calls come from the authors' own analysis; TCRdb made them. The sample table lists just under 55,000 delta-chain clones, 15% to 20% of them with a count of one. The ten biggest clones cover roughly 0.46% of the sample.

The research as a whole found: The thymic TRG and TRD repertoires appeared highly polyclonal, with Gaussian CDR3 length distributions, in contrast to the oligoclonal repertoires of peripheral blood. Even though sort purity was high, approximately 21% of thymic TRD sequences were Vdelta2 (and few were Vdelta3), which was not the case for the peripheral blood Vdelta1+ controls. Donors did not cluster by age or sex, so the analyses were not stratified by age or sex. Because unexpected Vdelta2 sequences could lead to misinterpretation of bulk repertoire data, the authors recommended using highly purified populations and validating at the single-cell level. Many TRG clonotypes were shared between donors (up to roughly 6.9x10^3), whereas TRD repertoires were essentially private (max about 120 shared).

The sequence joins TRDV1 to TRDJ1; TRDD3 aligns with 10 central bases. The sample comprised Vdelta1+ gamma-delta thymocytes from the thymus. The cell subset or site label on this specimen signifies: FACS-sorted CD3+ TCRalphabeta- TCRVdelta1+ TCRVdelta2- thymocytes. The receptor comes from a boy under two years old who had congenital heart surgery. The DNA is as follows: TGTGCTCTTGGGAACTACTTATCCGACTGGGGGATCATCGATAAACTCATCTTT. This gives the protein CALGNYLSDWGIIDKLIF.